The rows below give T cell receptor beta chains drawn from one sample of a study of cytomegalovirus exposure and HLA in healthy donors. The assay was immunoSEQ multiplex PCR, and TCRdb's table has in-frame clones only and misses some. Among 120,000 to 150,000 clones listed, roughly 64% were seen once. The sample taken for sequencing was PBMCs. The source of these receptors is a woman in her thirties in good health and CMV-seropositive. Both conserved end residues are part of each CDR3. D genes are given only for firm matches. Size is stated for part of the rows, as once, few or many counts, or as a class when the clone is expanded.

>NA|TRBJ2-7|TRBV28|NA
CASSLGLVPEQYF
TGTGCCAGCAGTTTAGGTTTAGTACCCGAGCAGTACTTC
>NA|TRBJ2-2|TRBV6-5|TRBD2
CASSYKGGSTGELFF
TGTGCCAGCAGTTACAAGGGAGGGAGCACCGGGGAGCTGTTTTTT
>NA|TRBJ2-7|TRBV5-1|NA
CASSLGGVTYEQYF
TGCGCCAGCAGCTTGGGGGGGGTTACCTACGAGCAGTACTTC
>NA|TRBJ2-5|TRBV7-7|NA
CASSLGGPLETQYF
TGTGCCAGCAGCTTAGGAGGCCCACTAGAGACCCAGTACTTC
>NA|TRBJ1-1|TRBV5-1|NA
CASSRPGGREAEAFF
TGCGCCAGCAGCAGACCCGGGGGGCGCGAAGCTGAAGCTTTCTTT
>NA|TRBJ1-3|TRBV7-2|NA
CASSLVGGRVSGNTIYF
TGTGCCAGCAGCTTAGTGGGGGGGCGAGTCTCTGGAAACACCATATATTTT
>NA|TRBJ1-1|TRBV6-5|NA
CATLRGRGADTEAFF
TGTGCCACACTCCGAGGCAGGGGAGCGGACACTGAAGCTTTCTTT
>NA|TRBJ2-2|TRBV4-1|NA
CASSPQGTGELFF
TGCGCCAGCAGCCCTCAGGGCACCGGGGAGCTGTTTTTT
>few|TRBJ2-7|TRBV7-8|NA
CASSYLSSYEQYF
TGTGCCAGCAGCTACCTGAGCTCCTACGAGCAGTACTTC
>NA|TRBJ1-2|TRBV29-1|TRBD1
CSVEGQGRFGYTF
TGCAGCGTTGAGGGACAGGGGAGGTTTGGCTACACCTTC
>once|TRBJ2-2|TRBV5-1|NA
CASSGENTGELFF
TGCGCCAGCAGCGGAGAAAACACCGGGGAGCTGTTTTTT
>NA|TRBJ2-7|TRBV6-1|TRBD2
CASRGEVAGGGEQYF
TGTGCCAGCAGGGGGGAGGTAGCGGGGGGCGGCGAGCAGTACTTC
>few|TRBJ2-7|TRBV27|TRBD1
CASSIGWGQGENYEQYF
TGTGCCAGCAGCATAGGGTGGGGACAGGGCGAGAACTACGAGCAGTACTTC
>NA|TRBJ1-1|TRBV10-3|TRBD1
CAIHEGASTEAFF
TGTGCCATCCACGAGGGGGCGTCCACTGAAGCTTTCTTT
>few|TRBJ1-2|TRBV4-1|NA
CASSQGLARGPSNYGYTF
TGCGCCAGCAGCCAAGGGCTTGCCAGGGGACCTTCTAACTATGGCTACACCTTC
>NA|TRBJ2-5|TRBV19|NA
CASSIGGVLRETQYF
TGTGCCAGTAGTATAGGAGGAGTGCTTCGGGAGACCCAGTACTTC
>NA|TRBJ1-2|TRBV10-3|TRBD1
CAIRNGQGLNYGYTF
TGTGCCATCAGAAACGGACAGGGACTAAACTATGGCTACACCTTC
>NA|TRBJ2-1|TRBV27|NA
CASSSGLSGHYNEQFF
TGTGCCAGCAGTTCAGGACTGAGCGGCCACTACAATGAGCAGTTCTTC
>NA|TRBJ1-1|TRBV4-1|TRBD1
CASRGGQGNTEAFF
TGCGCCAGCAGGGGGGGACAGGGAAACACTGAAGCTTTCTTT
>NA|TRBJ1-5|TRBV4-2|NA
CASSRGENQPQHF
TGTGCCAGCAGCCGGGGCGAAAATCAGCCCCAGCATTTT
>NA|TRBJ1-2|TRBV28|TRBD1
CASSPGTGNYGYTF
TGTGCCAGCAGTCCCGGGACAGGGAACTATGGCTACACCTTC
>NA|TRBJ2-4|TRBV5-6|TRBD2
CASSLLAGVNIQYF
TGTGCCAGCAGCTTACTAGCGGGGGTTAACATTCAGTACTTC
>few|TRBJ2-1|TRBV30|NA
CAWRKGLAGEQFF
TGTGCCTGGAGGAAGGGTCTAGCCGGGGAGCAGTTCTTC
>NA|TRBJ1-2|TRBV2|NA
CASRDTGPGYTF
TGTGCCAGCCGGGACACGGGGCCTGGCTACACCTTC
>NA|TRBJ2-2|TRBV19|TRBD2
CASSPGLAGGGELFF
TGTGCCAGTAGCCCGGGACTAGCTGGTGGGGGGGAGCTGTTTTTT
>NA|TRBJ2-1|TRBV5-4|NA
CASSPPSDEQFF
TGTGCCAGCAGCCCGCCTAGTGACGAGCAGTTCTTC
>NA|TRBJ1-4|TRBV30|TRBD1
CACGTGFEKLFF
TGTGCCTGTGGGACAGGGTTTGAAAAACTGTTTTTT
>few|TRBJ2-2|TRBV6-1|TRBD2
CASSVTSPNTGELFF
TGTGCCAGCAGTGTGACTAGCCCGAACACCGGGGAGCTGTTTTTT
>NA|TRBJ2-7|TRBV9|TRBD1
CASSAGTGTYEQYF
TGTGCCAGCAGCGCCGGGACAGGGACCTACGAGCAGTACTTC
>NA|TRBJ2-7|TRBV29-1|TRBD1
CSVAQGATYEQYF
TGCAGCGTTGCACAGGGGGCTACGTACGAGCAGTACTTC
>NA|TRBJ1-2|TRBV6-1|NA
CASKFYSIYGYTF
TGTGCCAGCAAATTTTACAGCATCTATGGCTACACCTTC
>NA|TRBJ1-4|TRBV6-4|TRBD1
CASSDSRVQGAISCEKLFF
TGTGCCAGCAGTGACTCGAGAGTCCAGGGGGCCATATCCTGTGAAAAACTGTTTTTT
>NA|TRBJ2-5|TRBV4-2|TRBD2
CASSQPAGGQETQYF
TGTGCCAGCAGCCAACCAGCGGGGGGGCAAGAGACCCAGTACTTC
>NA|TRBJ2-7|TRBV6-5|NA
CASGPRGGISYEQYF
TGTGCCAGCGGTCCGCGAGGAGGGATCTCCTACGAGCAGTACTTC
>few|TRBJ1-5|TRBV4-1|NA
CASSQVRYSNQPQHF
TGCGCCAGCAGCCAAGTCCGTTATAGCAATCAGCCCCAGCATTTT
>few|TRBJ2-7|TRBV18|TRBD2
CASSPKQVTAGTYEQYF
TGTGCCAGCTCACCAAAGCAGGTGACAGCGGGGACCTACGAGCAGTACTTC
>NA|TRBJ1-3|TRBV6-4|NA
CASSDSNRALHTIYF
TGTGCCAGCAGTGACTCGAACAGGGCCCTGCACACCATATATTTT
>NA|TRBJ2-7|TRBV28|NA
CASSGTRDEQYF
TGTGCCAGCAGCGGGACTCGGGACGAGCAGTACTTC
>NA|TRBJ2-1|TRBV27|TRBD2
CASRSGLAGGPHEQFF
TGTGCCAGCAGGTCCGGGCTAGCGGGGGGGCCTCATGAGCAGTTCTTC
>NA|TRBJ1-5|TRBV6-1|NA
CASSGQTYSNQPQHF
TGTGCCAGCAGCGGACAGACTTATAGCAATCAGCCCCAGCATTTT
>NA|TRBJ1-2|TRBV6-5|TRBD1
CASSYYGQGYGYTF
TGTGCCAGCAGTTACTACGGACAGGGCTATGGCTACACCTTC
>few|TRBJ2-2|TRBV9|NA
CASSSRGYRGATGELFF
TGTGCCAGCAGCTCTCGGGGTTATCGCGGGGCCACCGGGGAGCTGTTTTTT
>NA|TRBJ1-2|TRBV2|NA
CARAGQIYGYTF
TGTGCCAGGGCCGGACAGATCTATGGCTACACCTTC
>few|TRBJ1-1|TRBV5-3|NA
CARSLRQGRAQPSEETEAFF
TGTGCCAGAAGCTTGCGCCAGGGAAGAGCCCAGCCTAGCGAGGAGACTGAAGCTTTCTTT
>few|TRBJ1-1|TRBV6-6|NA
CASNGVAEAFF
TGTGCCAGCAACGGGGTCGCTGAAGCTTTCTTT
>NA|TRBJ2-2|TRBV30|TRBD1
CAWSDHWTGLTGELFF
TGTGCCTGGAGTGACCATTGGACAGGGCTCACCGGGGAGCTGTTTTTT
>NA|TRBJ2-6|TRBV2|TRBD1
CATSGTGFLLTF
TGTGCCACGAGCGGGACAGGGTTTCTCCTGACTTTC